What follows describes a single T cell receptor beta chain. The sample is drawn from a study of blood T cell repertoires in COVID-19. The CDR3 contains 15 residues. With 4 bases clipped from V and 7 bases from J, the junction kept 9 bases outside the gene matches. Germline V CDR1 and CDR2: MNHEY, SVGAGI. TCRdb keeps only in-frame clones here, not all; method: immunoSEQ multiplex PCR. The sample has about 90,000 clones; 90% to 95% are singletons. This chain joins TRBV6-5 and TRBJ2-1, with 8 nucleotides matching TRBD1. Sequenced: peripheral blood. The sequence derives from a human donor with active COVID-19. The donor label of this sample is uncertain. CDR3 nucleotide sequence: TGTGCCAGCAGTTTTGGACAGGGAAAGGGGAATGAGCAGTTCTTC. Translating it yields CASSFGQGKGNEQFF.